One sample yielded the 20 T cell receptor beta chains listed below, sequenced in a study of T cells after yellow fever vaccination. TCRdb recomputed calls from the 5' RACE reads with MiXCR, one row per CDR3 protein. The data contain around 600,000 distinct CDR3 sequences, 9% to 15% of them singletons. The sample here was PBMCs, taken on the day of the yellow fever booster vaccination. All receptors derive from a man under 40 who received the YFV17D yellow fever vaccine.

The chain is built from TRBV3-1 and TRBJ2-1; no firm D call. The germline V and J ends were trimmed by 1 base and 0 bases, with 16 bases remaining between them. The CDR3 length is 18 residues. Germline values: CDR1 LGHDT, CDR2 YNNKEL (reference sequence). CDR3 sequence (DNA): TGTGCCAGCAGCCAAGGTACCGCATCCCTGAGCTCCTACAATGAGCAGTTCTTC. It encodes CASSQGTASLSSYNEQFF.

This clonotype has at least ten counts. The chain combines TRBV19 with TRBJ2-1, with D possibly being TRBD1 (6 bases). Germline values: CDR1 LNHDA, CDR2 SQIVND (reference sequence). The CDR3 covers 11 residues. Trimming left V 8 bases short and J 10 bases short, with 12 bases between. The CDR3 region has the DNA TGTGCCAGTGCCGACAGGATCGAGCAGTTCTTC. It translates to CASADRIEQFF.

As to this clonotype: The junction shows a germline mismatch at one end, possibly a read error. The J gene is TRBJ2-7, the V gene TRBV7-3; D might be TRBD2 (5 bases). Per the germline V gene, CDR1 is SGHTA and CDR2 is FQGTGA. This CDR3 contains 15 residues. The CDR3 DNA reads TGTGCCAGCAGCCTAACTAGGACTTCGGAGGCCGAGCAGTACTTC. Translated: CASSLTRTSEAEQYF. The complete variable domain, with remaining parts taken from reference TRBV7-3 and TRBJ2-7, reads GAGVSQTPSNKVTEKGKYVELRCDPISGHTALYWYRQSLGQGPEFLIYFQGTGAADDSGLPNDRFFAVRPEGSVSTLKIQRTERGDSAVYLCASSLTRTSEAEQYFGPGTRLTVT.

This clonotype was seen at least ten times. The chain uses TRBV6-2 or TRBV6-3 and TRBJ2-4; 9 bases match TRBD2. The germline CDR1 and CDR2 sequences are MNHEY and SVGEGT. CDR3 length: 16 residues. The V segment lost 5 bases and the J segment 0 bases; nucleotides outside the gene matches: 5. In DNA, the CDR3 is TGTGCCAGCAGTCTACCTAGCGGGGAAGCCAAAAACATTCAGTACTTC. It yields the protein CASSLPSGEAKNIQYF.

This clonotype showed up just a few times. The chain has TRBV7-6 and TRBJ2-1, with a possible D match to TRBD2 (5 bases). The CDR3 is 15 amino acids. Per germline, CDR1 SGHVS and CDR2 FNYEAQ. Trimming took off 5 bases at V and 2 bases at J, with 13 bases between the two ends. The CDR3 loop is CASSRGSVAYNEQFF. As DNA, the CDR3 is TGTGCCAGCAGCCGAGGGTCGGTTGCCTACAATGAGCAGTTCTTC.

The chain is built from TRBV6-2 or TRBV6-3 and TRBJ2-1; maybe TRBD2 (5 bases). The V gene lost 1 base and the J gene lost 7 bases, with 14 bases spanning the gap. Germline V gives CDR1 MNHEY, CDR2 SVGEGT. The CDR3 consists of 15 residues. The CDR3 DNA follows: TGTGCCAGCAGTTACTTACGGGATTCCGGGAATGAGCAGTTCTTC. This sequence encodes CASSYLRDSGNEQFF.

The CDR3 protein is CATGSTSPGYNEQFF. The CDR3 region has the DNA TGTGCCACCGGGTCCACTAGTCCGGGCTACAATGAGCAGTTCTTC. J is TRBJ2-1 and V is TRBV24-1, with a tentative D call TRBD2 (5 bases). Germline-derived CDR1 and CDR2 are KGHDR and SFDVKD. The CDR3 is 15 amino acids. V dropped 9 bases and J dropped 3 bases, with 17 bases sitting between them.

This clonotype was detected a few times. V is TRBV25-1 and J is TRBJ2-2, with 9 bases identical to TRBD2. This CDR3 is 16 amino acids long. The germline V gene has CDR1 MGHDK and CDR2 SYGVNS. J lost 6 bases, V lost 3 bases, and 8 bases had no gene match. CDR3 amino acids: CASSDEAGGHAGELFF. The CDR3, as DNA: TGTGCCAGCAGTGACGAGGCGGGAGGGCACGCCGGGGAGCTGTTTTTT.

The gene calls are TRBV18 and TRBJ1-1, with no clear D. This CDR3 is built from 15 residues. V lost 2 bases and J lost 0, with 10 bases in between. CDR1 is KGHSH and CDR2 is LQKENI in the germline V gene. The chain's CDR3 is CASSPVTTMNTEAFF. CDR3 bases: TGTGCCAGCTCACCAGTGACAACCATGAACACTGAAGCTTTCTTT.

This chain joins TRBV6-1 and TRBJ2-5; possibly TRBD2 for D (6 bases). This CDR3 has 13 residues. Germline V gene sequence: CDR1 MNHNS, CDR2 SASEGT. V shed 4 bases and J shed 3 bases, with 9 bases lying between them. CDR3 DNA: TGTGCCAGCAGTGGGAGGGTTGAAGAGACCCAGTACTTC. This codes for CASSGRVEETQYF.

V is TRBV29-1 and J is TRBJ2-7; D may be TRBD1 or TRBD2 (6 bases each). The CDR3 totals 14 residues. Germline V CDR1 and CDR2: SQVTM, ANQGSEA. V dropped 6 bases and J dropped 2 bases, with 17 bases sitting between them. CDR3 nucleotides: TGCAGCGTGAGGGGGGTCCTGAGTACCTACGAGCAGTACTTC. Amino acid sequence: CSVRGVLSTYEQYF.

The chain combines TRBV21-1 with TRBJ2-7; the D call of TRBD2 is as the table states it, not checked on the DNA. TRBV21-1 is reported as a pseudogene. The length of the CDR3 is 17 residues. Written as DNA, the CDR3 is TGTGCCAGCAGCAAAGTTCGGGACCTAGCGGGAAACTACGAGCAGTACTTC. This sequence encodes CASSKVRDLAGNYEQYF.

This chain joins TRBV10-3 and TRBJ1-1; D is perhaps TRBD1 (6 bases). The CDR3 is 14 residues long. Looked up from germline, CDR1 is ENHRY and CDR2 is SYGVKD. V dropped 3 bases and J dropped 1 base, with 9 bases sitting between them. The CDR3 DNA is TGTGCCATCAGTGATTGGGGGCGGAACACTGAAGCTTTCTTT. Translated, it gives CAISDWGRNTEAFF.

The chain is built from TRBV30 and TRBJ2-3; the match to TRBD1 covers 8 bases. Germline CDR1 reads GTSNPN; CDR2 reads SVGIG (reference sequence). V shed 2 bases and J 3 bases; nucleotides not matched to a gene: 7. The CDR3 loop spans 15 amino acids. CDR3 nucleotides: TGTGCCTGGAGTACAGGGGGTTTTGGTACAGATACGCAGTATTTT. It encodes CAWSTGGFGTDTQYF.

The chain has TRBV29-1 and TRBJ1-3; TRBD1 is a possible D gene (6 bases). The V and J ends lost 7 bases and 3 bases respectively, with 13 bases between them. Looked up from germline, CDR1 is SQVTM and CDR2 is ANQGSEA. The CDR3 runs to 13 residues. CDR3 nucleotide sequence: TGCAGCGCCGGAGGGGGAAATGGAAACACCATATATTTT. This encodes CSAGGGNGNTIYF.

This clonotype was seen more than once but under ten times. CDR3 nucleotides: TGTGCCAGCAGACCCTTTACTAGAGTGGATGAGCAGTTCTTC. This encodes CASRPFTRVDEQFF. The J gene is TRBJ2-1, the V gene TRBV6-2 or TRBV6-3, with TRBD2 as a possible D gene (5 bases). Trimming removed 6 bases at V and 8 bases at J, with 17 bases between. Germline assignment: CDR1 MNHEY and CDR2 SVGEGT. The CDR3 extends over 14 amino acids.

The chain links TRBV4-3 to TRBJ2-3; the match to TRBD2 covers 7 bases. Germline CDR1 reads LGHNA; CDR2 reads YSLEER. The length of the CDR3 is 15 residues. V lost 1 base to trimming and J lost 5 bases; unmatched junction nucleotides: 6. The CDR3 is CASSQAREVVDTQYF. The CDR3 DNA follows: TGCGCCAGCAGCCAAGCACGGGAGGTGGTAGATACGCAGTATTTT.

This clonotype was seen only a few times. The rearrangement links TRBV20-1 to TRBJ2-1; a weak D match, TRBD2 (5 bases). V lost 7 bases and J lost 6, with 10 bases in between. This CDR3 comprises 11 residues. Per germline, CDR1 DFQATT and CDR2 SNEGSKA (reference sequence). Here the CDR3 reads CSGEGSNEQFF. The CDR3 DNA reads as TGCAGTGGAGAGGGAAGCAATGAGCAGTTCTTC.

This clonotype occurred many times. The chain joins TRBV10-3 to TRBJ2-3; 10 bases line up with TRBD2. The V and J ends lost 6 bases and 4 bases, in that order; junction bases with no gene match: 13. The CDR3 covers 17 residues. Per the germline V gene, CDR1 is ENHRY and CDR2 is SYGVKD. CDR3 DNA: TGTGCCATCAGCCGACCCCAGCGGGAGGGCCTTGCAGATACGCAGTATTTT. Residues: CAISRPQREGLADTQYF.

This chain uses TRBV6-5 with TRBJ2-3; possibly TRBD1 for D (5 bases). V was shortened by 4 bases and J by 2 bases, with 13 bases between the two germline ends. Germline V CDR1 and CDR2: MNHEY, SVGAGI. The length of the CDR3 is 15 residues. CDR3: CASSSDRRVTDTQYF. For the CDR3, the DNA is TGTGCCAGCAGTTCGGACCGCAGGGTCACAGATACGCAGTATTTT.